The following is a T cell receptor beta chain sequence with its context. These data originate in a study of blood T cell repertoires in COVID-19. About the research overall: T cells, B-cell-depleted T cells, or PBMCs supplied cDNA or gDNA.

Clones were read by immunoSEQ multiplex PCR, and TCRdb kept only the in-frame ones, dropping some. The table records over 300,000 clones, about 90% of them present only once. The CDR3 has 21 residues. V shed 1 base, J shed 1 base, and the junction held 20 bases outside the gene matches. Germline CDR1 and CDR2: LNHNV and YYDKDF (reference sequence). The V gene is TRBV15, the J gene TRBJ2-5; 8 bases are a match to TRBD1. The clonotype comes from a young man with active or convalescent COVID-19. Sequencing was performed on peripheral blood. CDR3 region: CATSRGSNRGVAWRLQETQYF. CDR3 nucleotide sequence: TGTGCCACCAGCAGAGGTAGTAACAGGGGGGTTGCTTGGAGACTCCAAGAGACCCAGTACTTC.